This section outlines one TCR beta chain sequence together with its context. The study recruited people aged 18 to 89 years across under 25 US areas. Cohort 3 recovery required two negative PCRs, clearance, or symptom resolution. Data came from immunoSEQ multiplex PCR; TCRdb stores just in-frame clones and leaves some out. The profile covers under 250,000 clones, with about 85% appearing a single time and under 14% taken by the ten largest. CDR1 and CDR2 (germline): SNHLY, FYNNEI. The V end lost 1 base, the J end lost 5 bases, and 8 bases lay between the germline ends. This CDR3 is 13 amino acids long. The data originate from a study of blood T cell repertoires in COVID-19. On the study more broadly: Sources were T cells, B-cell-depleted T cells, or PBMCs; the material itself was cDNA or gDNA.

Sequencing input: PBMCs or T cells enriched from blood (not recorded which). This sequence was found in a man aged 25-45 years who had recovered from COVID-19. This chain joins TRBV2 and TRBJ2-5; D unclear. The CDR3: CASSEGFEETQYF. DNA for the CDR3: TGTGCCAGCAGTGAAGGGTTTGAGGAGACCCAGTACTTC.